The rows below give T cell receptor beta chains drawn from one sample of a study of regulatory T cells in long-lasting Graves disease. TCRdb re-analysed the multiplex PCR reads in MiXCR, keeping a single row per CDR3 protein. The table has around 450,000 distinct CDR3 sequences, under 20% seen once. Another study also made use of these data, one on T cells in Graves' hyperthyroidism and ophthalmopathy.

The material sequenced was peripheral blood mononuclear cells (PBMCs), taken at new diagnosis, from a patient treated with antithyroid drugs. The receptors stem from a man in his forties or fifties with Graves disease. Each CDR3 is given with its conserved first and last residue. D genes are given only for firm matches. Size tells how often a clone was seen (once, few, many) or the class of an expanded clone, and some rows leave it out.

d_gene,v_gene,j_gene,abundance,CDR3nt,CDR3aa
.,TRBV20-1,TRBJ2-1,many,TGCAGTGCTAGTTCAGGAGGGAACAATGAGCAGTTCTTC,CSASSGGNNEQFF
.,TRBV24-1,TRBJ1-5,many,TGTGCCACCAGTGACAACAGGGATCAGCCCCAGCATTTT,CATSDNRDQPQHF
.,TRBV6-5,TRBJ1-6,.,TGTGCCAGCAGTTCCGGTTCTTTTCAGGGTTCACCCCTCCACTTT,CASSSGSFQGSPLHF
.,TRBV12-3/TRBV12-4,TRBJ2-6,many,TGTGCCAGCAGTTTAGCGTATTGGCTGGGTGGGGCCAACGTCCTGACTTTC,CASSLAYWLGGANVLTF
.,TRBV19,TRBJ2-1,few,TGTGCCAGTACCCAAACCGGGCTACCGAACAATGAGCAGTTCTTC,CASTQTGLPNNEQFF
TRBD2,TRBV20-1,TRBJ2-7,many,TGCAGTGCTAGAGCCCCCGGGACTAGCTCCTACGAGCAGTACTTC,CSARAPGTSSYEQYF
TRBD1,TRBV6-2/TRBV6-3,TRBJ2-1,.,TGTGCCAGCAGGACAGGGACAGGGAGGTACAATGAGCAGTTCTTC,CASRTGTGRYNEQFF
.,TRBV28,TRBJ1-5,many,TGTGCCAGCAGTCGACAGTTGAGCTATCAGCCCCAGCATTTT,CASSRQLSYQPQHF
.,TRBV28,TRBJ1-5,.,TGTGCCAGCAGTCCGCCCCTGGGAGCGCTTCAGGGGCCCCAGCATTTT,CASSPPLGALQGPQHF
.,TRBV6-2/TRBV6-3,TRBJ1-3,.,TGTGCCAGCAGTTACTCGAGGACAGCGCCTGGAAACACCATATATTTT,CASSYSRTAPGNTIYF
.,TRBV7-9,TRBJ2-5,many,TGTGCCAGCAGCTTCGGTAAACAAGAGACCCAGTACTTC,CASSFGKQETQYF
TRBD2,TRBV7-8,TRBJ2-3,few,TGTGCCAGCACCTCCTCGACTAGCGGGAGGGCTTTGTGGCAGTATTTT,CASTSSTSGRALWQYF
.,TRBV12-3/TRBV12-4,TRBJ1-1,many,TGTGCCTGCCGAGGGTCAGGTTTATACACTGAAGCTTTCTTT,CACRGSGLYTEAFF
.,TRBV19,TRBJ2-3,.,TGTGCCAGCTCAACAGGGTACCACACAGATACGCAGTATTTT,CASSTGYHTDTQYF
TRBD1,TRBV20-1,TRBJ1-5,few,TGCAGTGTCATAGAGGGAGCAGGGGGAGCGGGTCAGCCCCAGCATTTT,CSVIEGAGGAGQPQHF
.,TRBV3-1,TRBJ1-6,.,TGTGCCAGCAGCCAAACTTCCGCAGCGAATAATTCACCCCTCCACTTT,CASSQTSAANNSPLHF
TRBD1,TRBV6-1,TRBJ1-3,.,TGTGCCAGCAGTGCGACAGGGAGTGGAAACACCATATATTTT,CASSATGSGNTIYF
TRBD1,TRBV20-1,TRBJ2-2,.,TGCAGTGCTAGAAATGTTCAGGGGGCCGGGGAGCTGTTTTTT,CSARNVQGAGELFF
.,TRBV2,TRBJ2-2,few,TGTGCCAGCAGTGTAACCAGAGTGACCGGGGAGCTGTTTTTT,CASSVTRVTGELFF
TRBD1,TRBV29-1,TRBJ2-5,few,TGCAGCGGTCTTACAGGGGACGAGACCCAGTACTTC,CSGLTGDETQYF
.,TRBV28,TRBJ2-7,.,TGTGCCAGCAGTTTTCCTTCAGGTACCTACGAGCAGTACTTC,CASSFPSGTYEQYF
TRBD2,TRBV20-1,TRBJ2-1,many,TGCAGTGCTAGAGGGAGCGGGAGAGTCGGCAATGAGCAGTTCTTC,CSARGSGRVGNEQFF
.,TRBV6-2/TRBV6-3,TRBJ2-7,.,TGTGCCAGCAGTTCACTGGACAGAGGGCAGTACTTC,CASSSLDRGQYF
.,TRBV15,TRBJ2-2,few,TGTGCCACCAGCACATTTGGAGGAACCGGGGAGCTGTTTTTT,CATSTFGGTGELFF
TRBD1,TRBV29-1,TRBJ2-7,many,TGCAGCGTCCAGGACAGGGGGCTTTACGAGCAGTACTTC,CSVQDRGLYEQYF
.,TRBV20-1,TRBJ2-2,.,TGCAGTGCTAGAGACTTGACCGGGACCCCTGGAACCGGGGAGCTGTTTTTT,CSARDLTGTPGTGELFF
.,TRBV24-1,TRBJ2-2,.,TGTGCCACCAGTGACCCCAGGGCGAGCACCGGGGAGCTGTTTTTT,CATSDPRASTGELFF
.,TRBV29-1,TRBJ2-7,many,TGCAGCGTTGAAGCGAACGGGAACTCCTACGAGCAGTACTTC,CSVEANGNSYEQYF